Below, 29 T cell receptor beta chains from the same sample are listed, as sequenced in a study of blood T cell repertoires in COVID-19. Using immunoSEQ multiplex PCR, the repertoire was profiled, and TCRdb retains in-frame clones only, with some absent. Among 30,000 or so clones listed, approximately 82% were seen once. Sequenced: peripheral blood. Every receptor here comes from an elderly man with active or convalescent COVID-19.

The rearrangement links TRBV9 to TRBJ1-3; TRBD1 matches at 8 bases. From germline, CDR1 is SGDLS and CDR2 YYNGEE. The CDR3 consists of 14 residues. Losses at the gene ends were 4 bases for V and 4 bases for J; bases not matched to a gene: 4. This chain's CDR3 is CASSTTGDGNTIYF. CDR3 nucleotides: TGTGCCAGCAGCACGACAGGGGACGGAAACACCATATATTTT.

The CDR3 here is CATSEGSPTRTGFLKTQYF. CDR3 sequence (DNA): TGTGCCACCAGCGAGGGCTCTCCGACCCGGACAGGGTTTCTAAAGACCCAGTACTTC. The rearrangement uses TRBV15 and TRBJ2-5; 8 nucleotides match TRBD1. CDR3 size: 19 residues. Germline lookup yields CDR1 LNHNV and CDR2 YYDKDF (reference sequence). Trimming at V came to 5 bases and at J to 6 bases, leaving 23 bases not matched to a gene.

The V call is TRBV19, the J call TRBJ2-1; 9 nucleotides match TRBD1. There are 18 residues in the CDR3. CDR1 and CDR2 from the germline V gene are LNHDA and SQIVND (reference sequence). V lost 5 bases to trimming and J lost 0 bases; unmatched junction nucleotides: 11. The CDR3: CASSPPGTGTSSYNEQFF. Written as DNA, the CDR3 is TGTGCCAGTAGTCCCCCCGGGACAGGGACCAGCTCCTACAATGAGCAGTTCTTC.

The CDR3 DNA follows: TGTGCCAGCAGCGTAGTAGCTAACAGGGGGCTCAATGAGCAGTTCTTC. Its protein product is CASSVVANRGLNEQFF. V and J are TRBV9 and TRBJ2-1; 9 positions match TRBD1. V shed 0 bases and J 6 bases; nucleotides not matched to a gene: 7. Germline V gives CDR1 SGDLS, CDR2 YYNGEE. The CDR3 spans 16 residues.

The V gene is TRBV2, the J gene TRBJ2-5; no firm D call. There are 12 residues in the CDR3. Trimming cost V 6 bases and J 0 bases, with 5 bases left between them. Germline values: CDR1 SNHLY, CDR2 FYNNEI. The CDR3 nucleotides read TGTGCCAGCAGCCTTTACCAAGAGACCCAGTACTTC. This codes for CASSLYQETQYF. Full variable domain (remainder filled in from reference TRBV2 and TRBJ2-5): EPEVTQTPSHQVTQMGQEVILRCVPISNHLYFYWYRQILGQKVEFLVSFYNNEISEKSEIFDDQFSVERPDGSNFTLKIRSTKLEDSAMYFCASSLYQETQYFGPGTRLLVL.

The CDR3 DNA follows: TGCGCCAGCAGCTCATCCGGGATCATAAGCGTCAGCACAGATACGCAGTATTTT. Amino acid sequence: CASSSSGIISVSTDTQYF. The chain combines TRBV5-1 with TRBJ2-3; D is possibly TRBD2 (5 bases). In germline, CDR1 is SGHRS, CDR2 YFSETQ. Trimming removed 3 bases at V and 0 bases at J, with 20 bases between. CDR3 length equals 18 residues.

In the case of this clone: This CDR3 is also generated by other DNA sequences in the sample. The chain uses TRBV28 and TRBJ1-2; TRBD1 might be the D (5 bases). Germline values: CDR1 MDHEN, CDR2 SYDVKM. There are 11 residues in the CDR3. Trimming left V 5 bases short and J 6 bases short, with 7 bases between. CDR3 coding DNA: TGTGCCAGCAGTGACAGAGATGGCTACACCTTC. It translates to CASSDRDGYTF.

This clone was recorded only once. V usage is TRBV6-5 and J usage is TRBJ2-1; D is undetermined. Germline CDR1 is MNHEY and CDR2 is SVGAGI. The CDR3 sequence is 11 residues long. Trimming pared 2 bases from V and 8 bases from J, leaving 4 bases between. Here the CDR3 DNA reads TGTGCCAGCAGTTACCGTCATGAGCAGTTCTTC. Translating it yields CASSYRHEQFF.

The chain joins TRBV6-1 to TRBJ2-1; 7 bases line up with TRBD1. The germline CDR1 and CDR2 sequences are MNHNS and SASEGT. The junction had 8 bases not matched to a gene; V was cut back by 5 bases and J by 4 bases. The CDR3 consists of 15 residues. The CDR3 here is CASSPTGERYNEQFF. The CDR3 region has the DNA TGTGCCAGCAGTCCTACAGGGGAGAGGTACAATGAGCAGTTCTTC.

The V and J genes are TRBV7-2 and TRBJ2-5, with D perhaps TRBD1 (6 bases). Deletions cut 4 bases from V and 4 bases from J, with 13 bases between. This CDR3 is 14 amino acids long. CDR1 and CDR2 (germline): SGHTA, FQGNSA. The CDR3 is CASSSDYRAETQYF. In DNA, the CDR3 is TGTGCCAGCAGCTCCGACTACAGGGCAGAGACCCAGTACTTC.

The chain couples TRBV6-4 to TRBJ2-5; weak D call: TRBD2 (5 bases). The CDR3 contains 13 residues. The germline V gene has CDR1 MRHNA and CDR2 SNTAGT. V was shortened by 4 bases and J by 3 bases, with 9 bases between the two germline ends. CDR3 DNA: TGTGCCAGCAGTGTGGACTCAGAAGAGACCCAGTACTTC. Translation: CASSVDSEETQYF.

J is TRBJ2-3 and V is TRBV6-1; possible D gene TRBD1, 5 bases. V lost 3 bases to trimming and J lost 5 bases, with 6 bases between them. Germline lookup yields CDR1 MNHNS and CDR2 SASEGT. This CDR3 is built from 12 residues. In DNA, the CDR3 is TGTGCCAGCAGTGACCAGGGAGATACGCAGTATTTT. It specifies CASSDQGDTQYF.

The chain couples TRBV6-2 or TRBV6-3 to TRBJ2-7; 7 bases map to TRBD1. The CDR3 has 15 residues. Germline lookup yields CDR1 MNHEY and CDR2 SVGEGT. Unmatched junction bases numbered 5, after V lost 0 bases and J lost 3 bases. The CDR3 bases are TGTGCCAGCAGTTACTCGCCGGGACAGCTCTACGAGCAGTACTTC. Its protein is CASSYSPGQLYEQYF.

The chain joins TRBV4-2 to TRBJ2-1; 8 nucleotides match TRBD2. The germline V gene has CDR1 LGHNA and CDR2 YNFKEQ. The CDR3 consists of 13 residues. Germline trimming cut 10 bases from V and 9 bases from J; bases unmatched to any gene: 11. The CDR3 loop is CATESAGAREQFF. Written as DNA, the CDR3 is TGTGCCACCGAATCAGCGGGAGCTCGTGAGCAGTTCTTC.

CDR3 sequence reads: CASSKEIGRLHNEQFF. CDR3 nucleotide sequence: TGTGCCAGCAGCAAAGAGATTGGCAGGCTTCACAATGAGCAGTTCTTC. The chain couples TRBV21-1 to TRBJ2-1; the table calls TRBD1, which could not be checked here. TRBV21-1 is annotated as a pseudogene. This CDR3 spans 16 amino acids.

This rearrangement joins TRBV12-3 or TRBV12-4 to TRBJ1-2; TRBD1 aligns across 7 bases. This CDR3 is built from 13 residues. The V and J ends lost 1 base and 8 bases, in that order; junction bases with no gene match: 4. The CDR3 loop is CASSLGQGFGYTF. In nucleotides, the CDR3 is TGTGCCAGCAGTTTAGGACAGGGCTTCGGCTACACCTTC.

The sample holds a few counts of this clone. The J gene is TRBJ1-5, the V gene TRBV6-4, with D possibly being TRBD1 (5 bases). CDR3 length: 16 residues. From germline, CDR1 is MRHNA and CDR2 SNTAGT. V was cut by 3 bases and J by 0 bases, with 12 bases left in between. The CDR3 DNA reads TGTGCCAGCAGTGATAAGACAGAAGTTAGCAATCAGCCCCAGCATTTT. Amino acids: CASSDKTEVSNQPQHF.

This chain joins TRBV5-1 and TRBJ2-1; D perhaps matches TRBD1 (6 bases). Germline V gene data show CDR1 as SGHRS and CDR2 as YFSETQ. V was pared by 7 bases and J by 5 bases, with 16 bases between. This CDR3 has 14 residues. CDR3 region: CASRKMPGDNEQFF. The DNA of the CDR3 is TGCGCCAGCCGAAAGATGCCAGGGGACAATGAGCAGTTCTTC.

This chain uses TRBV19 with TRBJ1-5, with D uncertain. In germline, CDR1 is LNHDA, CDR2 SQIVND (reference sequence). This CDR3 is built from 14 residues. V was pared by 7 bases and J by 3 bases, with 13 bases between. CDR3 DNA sequence: TGTGCCAGTAAAGTTCCAGGATCCAATCAGCCCCAGCATTTT. It encodes CASKVPGSNQPQHF.

The gene calls are TRBV20-1 and TRBJ2-7, with a possible D match to TRBD1 (6 bases). The CDR3 totals 15 residues. With 3 bases removed from V and 1 base from J, the gap between germline ends came to 16 bases. The germline V gene encodes CDR1 DFQATT and CDR2 SNEGSKA (reference sequence). CDR3 DNA sequence: TGCAGTGCTAGTGCAGACCTGGACAGTTCCTACGAGCAGTACTTC. This codes for CSASADLDSSYEQYF.

This clone was recorded only once. The rearrangement uses TRBV18 and TRBJ2-7; the D gene is possibly TRBD2 (6 bases). Germline V gives CDR1 KGHSH, CDR2 LQKENI. Trimming took 3 bases from V and 0 from J, leaving 18 bases between them. The CDR3 consists of 17 residues. CDR3 sequence reads: CASSPLSLAGSSYEQYF. The CDR3 bases are TGTGCCAGCTCACCCTTATCACTAGCAGGGAGCTCCTACGAGCAGTACTTC.

The CDR3 reads CASSPRSQGEGEKLFF. The CDR3 DNA is TGTGCCAGCTCACCCCGATCCCAGGGGGAAGGGGAAAAACTGTTTTTT. The chain employs TRBV18 and TRBJ1-4, with TRBD1 matching over 7 bases. Germline values: CDR1 KGHSH, CDR2 LQKENI. The CDR3 totals 16 residues. J gave up 8 bases and V 3 bases, and 12 bases lay outside the gene matches. Complete variable domain (other parts from reference TRBV18 and TRBJ1-4): NAGVMQNPRHLVRRRGQEARLRCSPMKGHSHVYWYRQLPEEGLKFMVYLQKENIIDESGMPKERFSAEFPKEGPSILRIQQVVRGDSAAYFCASSPRSQGEGEKLFFGSGTQLSVL.

V is TRBV24-1 and J is TRBJ2-1; the match to TRBD2 covers 11 bases. Germline V lookup: CDR1 KGHDR, CDR2 SFDVKD. This CDR3 spans 17 amino acids. V was pared by 4 bases and J by 9 bases, with 13 bases of the junction left unmatched. The CDR3 sequence: CATSDPTVAGGGVEQFF. The CDR3 DNA follows: TGTGCCACCAGTGACCCTACTGTAGCGGGAGGGGGAGTTGAGCAGTTCTTC.

This clone was recorded a few times. J is TRBJ1-3 and V is TRBV11-2, with D possibly being TRBD1 (5 bases). Germline-derived CDR1 and CDR2 are SGHAT and FQNNGV. There are 15 residues in the CDR3. The V gene lost 4 bases and the J gene lost 4 bases, with 14 bases spanning the gap. The CDR3 DNA reads as TGTGCCAGCAGCTCGTTGACAGTTTCAGGAAACACCATATATTTT. Protein product: CASSSLTVSGNTIYF.

The gene calls are TRBV18 and TRBJ2-7; TRBD2 matches at 11 bases. After removal of 6 bases from V and 2 bases from J, the junction contained 9 bases not matched to a gene. The CDR3 covers 16 residues. Germline CDR1 reads KGHSH; CDR2 reads LQKENI. CDR3 sequence: CASSMGISGRAYEQYF. The CDR3 nucleotides read TGTGCCAGCTCCATGGGGATTAGCGGGAGGGCCTACGAGCAGTACTTC. Looking up the rest from reference TRBV18 and TRBJ2-7 gives the full variable domain: NAGVMQNPRHLVRRRGQEARLRCSPMKGHSHVYWYRQLPEEGLKFMVYLQKENIIDESGMPKERFSAEFPKEGPSILRIQQVVRGDSAAYFCASSMGISGRAYEQYFGPGTRLTVT.

The chain is built from TRBV30 and TRBJ2-4; TRBD1 might be the D (6 bases). Germline V gene sequence: CDR1 GTSNPN, CDR2 SVGIG (reference sequence). Trimming shortened V by 4 bases and J by 8 bases, and 15 bases separated the two germline ends. The CDR3 is made up of 13 amino acids. This chain's CDR3 is CAWNNGQSHIQYF. CDR3 DNA: TGTGCCTGGAACAACGGACAGTCCCACATTCAGTACTTC. Full variable domain (remainder filled in from reference TRBV30 and TRBJ2-4): SQTIHQWPATLVQPVGSPLSLECTVEGTSNPNLYWYRQAAGRGLQLLFYSVGIGQISSEVPQNLSASRPQDRQFILSSKKLLLSDSGFYLCAWNNGQSHIQYFGAGTRLSVL.

This rearrangement joins TRBV7-2 to TRBJ2-3; 13 bases map to TRBD2. CDR1 and CDR2 (germline): SGHTA, FQGNSA. The V gene end was trimmed by 5 bases and the J gene end by 3 bases; junction bases not matched to a gene: 2. The CDR3 runs 15 residues. CDR3 sequence reads: CASSTLAGGTDTQYF. CDR3 bases: TGTGCCAGCAGCACACTAGCGGGGGGGACAGATACGCAGTATTTT.

The V and J genes are TRBV29-1 and TRBJ2-7, with TRBD1 matching over 8 bases. Germline CDR1 reads SQVTM; CDR2 reads ANQGSEA. The CDR3 runs to 12 residues. Germline trimming cut 7 bases from V and 4 bases from J; bases unmatched to any gene: 6. CDR3 bases: TGCAGCGGCCGGACAGGGCCATACGAGCAGTACTTC. Protein sequence: CSGRTGPYEQYF.

V is TRBV4-3 and J is TRBJ2-2, with 11 bases fitting TRBD1. Per germline, CDR1 LGHNA and CDR2 YSLEER. The CDR3 has 16 residues. Trimming cost V 4 bases and J 4 bases; bases outside gene matches: 5. The CDR3, as DNA: TGCGCCAGCAGCCTCTCCGGGACAGGGGGCACCGGGGAGCTGTTTTTT. This translates into CASSLSGTGGTGELFF.